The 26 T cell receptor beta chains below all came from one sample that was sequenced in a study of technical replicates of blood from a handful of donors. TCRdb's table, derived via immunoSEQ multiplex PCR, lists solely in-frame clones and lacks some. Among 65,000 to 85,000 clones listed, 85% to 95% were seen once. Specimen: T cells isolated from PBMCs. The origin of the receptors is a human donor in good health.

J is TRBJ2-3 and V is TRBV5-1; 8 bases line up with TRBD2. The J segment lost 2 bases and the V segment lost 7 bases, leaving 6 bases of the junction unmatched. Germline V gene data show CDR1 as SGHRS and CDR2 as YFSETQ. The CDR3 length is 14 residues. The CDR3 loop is CASRGLAVTDTQYF. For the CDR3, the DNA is TGCGCCAGCCGTGGACTAGCCGTCACAGATACGCAGTATTTT.

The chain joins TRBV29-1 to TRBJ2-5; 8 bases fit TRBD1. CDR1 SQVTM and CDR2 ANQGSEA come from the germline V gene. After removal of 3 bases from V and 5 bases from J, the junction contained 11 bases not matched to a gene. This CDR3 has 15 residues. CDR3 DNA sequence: TGCAGCGTTGATGGGCAGGGGGCGCCTTTGGAGACCCAGTACTTC. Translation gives CSVDGQGAPLETQYF.

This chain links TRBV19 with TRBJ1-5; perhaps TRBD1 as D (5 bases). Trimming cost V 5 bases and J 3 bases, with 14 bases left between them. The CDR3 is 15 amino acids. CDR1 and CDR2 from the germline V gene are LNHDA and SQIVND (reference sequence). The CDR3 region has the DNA TGTGCCAGTAGTTTTGCGACAGCGAACAATCAGCCCCAGCATTTT. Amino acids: CASSFATANNQPQHF.

CDR3 DNA: TGTGCCATTACTCCGGGGGACAGGATCTACAATGAGCAGTTCTTC. Amino acids: CAITPGDRIYNEQFF. The genes are TRBV10-3 and TRBJ2-1, with 8 nucleotides matching TRBD1. Trimming removed 9 bases from V and 3 bases from J; junction bases left unmatched: 10. The CDR3 is 15 residues long. Germline CDR1 and CDR2: ENHRY and SYGVKD.

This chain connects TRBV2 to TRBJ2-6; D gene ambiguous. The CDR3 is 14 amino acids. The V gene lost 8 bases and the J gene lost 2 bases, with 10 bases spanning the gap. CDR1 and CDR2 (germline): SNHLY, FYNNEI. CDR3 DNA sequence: TGTGCCAGCTTTTCAAGCGCTGGGGCCAACGTCCTGACTTTC. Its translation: CASFSSAGANVLTF.

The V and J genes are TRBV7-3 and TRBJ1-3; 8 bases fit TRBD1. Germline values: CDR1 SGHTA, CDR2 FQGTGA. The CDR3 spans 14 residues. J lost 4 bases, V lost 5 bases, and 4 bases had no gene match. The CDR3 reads CASSPTGGGNTIYF. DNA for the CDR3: TGTGCCAGCAGCCCTACAGGGGGGGGAAACACCATATATTTT. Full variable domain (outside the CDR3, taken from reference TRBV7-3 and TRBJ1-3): GAGVSQTPSNKVTEKGKYVELRCDPISGHTALYWYRQSLGQGPEFLIYFQGTGAADDSGLPNDRFFAVRPEGSVSTLKIQRTERGDSAVYLCASSPTGGGNTIYFGEGSWLTVV.

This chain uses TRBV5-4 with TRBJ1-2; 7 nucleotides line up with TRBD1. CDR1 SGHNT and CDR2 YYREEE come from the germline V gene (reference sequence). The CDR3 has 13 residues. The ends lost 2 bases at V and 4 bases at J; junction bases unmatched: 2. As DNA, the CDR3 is TGTGCCAGCAGCTTCCGGGACAGCTATGGCTACACCTTC. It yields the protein CASSFRDSYGYTF.

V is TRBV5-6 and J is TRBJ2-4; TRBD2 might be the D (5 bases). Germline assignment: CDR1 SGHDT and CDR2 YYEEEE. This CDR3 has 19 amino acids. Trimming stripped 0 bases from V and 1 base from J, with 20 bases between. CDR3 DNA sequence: TGTGCCAGCAGCTTGGGGGGTGGGGAGCGGCTTGGGGCCAAAAACATTCAGTACTTC. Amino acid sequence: CASSLGGGERLGAKNIQYF.

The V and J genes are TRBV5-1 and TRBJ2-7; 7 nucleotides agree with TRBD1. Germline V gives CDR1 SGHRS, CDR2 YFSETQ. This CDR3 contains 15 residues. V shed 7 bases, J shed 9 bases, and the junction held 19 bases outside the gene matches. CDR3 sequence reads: CASRLTGAPGMGQYF. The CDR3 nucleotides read TGCGCCAGCCGTTTAACAGGGGCCCCCGGAATGGGGCAGTACTTC.

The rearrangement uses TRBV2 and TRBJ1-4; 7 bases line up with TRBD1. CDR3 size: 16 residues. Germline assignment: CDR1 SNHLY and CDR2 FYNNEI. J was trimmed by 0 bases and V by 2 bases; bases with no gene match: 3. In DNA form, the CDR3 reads TGTGCCAGCAGTGAATACCAGGGGGCAACTAATGAAAAACTGTTTTTT. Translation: CASSEYQGATNEKLFF. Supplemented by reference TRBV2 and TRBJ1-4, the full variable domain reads EPEVTQTPSHQVTQMGQEVILRCVPISNHLYFYWYRQILGQKVEFLVSFYNNEISEKSEIFDDQFSVERPDGSNFTLKIRSTKLEDSAMYFCASSEYQGATNEKLFFGSGTQLSVL.

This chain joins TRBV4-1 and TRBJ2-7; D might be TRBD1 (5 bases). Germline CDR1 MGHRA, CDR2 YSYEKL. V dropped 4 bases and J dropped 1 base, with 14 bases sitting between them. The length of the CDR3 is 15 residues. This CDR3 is CASSPSRVLSYEQYF. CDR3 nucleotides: TGCGCCAGCAGCCCGAGCAGGGTACTATCCTACGAGCAGTACTTC.

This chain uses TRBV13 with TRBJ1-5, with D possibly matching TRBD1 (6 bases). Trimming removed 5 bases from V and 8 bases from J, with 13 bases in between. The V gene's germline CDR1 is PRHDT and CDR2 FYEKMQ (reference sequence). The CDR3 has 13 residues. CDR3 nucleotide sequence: TGTGCCAGCAGCCCCGGGGGGCGAGAGCCCCAGCATTTT. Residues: CASSPGGREPQHF.

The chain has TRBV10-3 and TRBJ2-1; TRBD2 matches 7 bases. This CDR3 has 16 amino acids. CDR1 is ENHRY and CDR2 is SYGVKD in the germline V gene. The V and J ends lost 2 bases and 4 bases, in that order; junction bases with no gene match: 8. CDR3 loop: CAISEVVGLDYNEQFF. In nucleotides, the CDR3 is TGTGCCATCAGTGAGGTAGTAGGACTAGATTACAATGAGCAGTTCTTC.

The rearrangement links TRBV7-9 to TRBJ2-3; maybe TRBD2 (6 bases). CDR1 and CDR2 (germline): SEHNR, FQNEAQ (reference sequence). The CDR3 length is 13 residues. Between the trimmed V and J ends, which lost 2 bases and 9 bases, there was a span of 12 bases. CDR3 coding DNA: TGTGCCAGCAGCTTATCGCGGGCGGGGACGCAGTATTTT. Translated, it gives CASSLSRAGTQYF.

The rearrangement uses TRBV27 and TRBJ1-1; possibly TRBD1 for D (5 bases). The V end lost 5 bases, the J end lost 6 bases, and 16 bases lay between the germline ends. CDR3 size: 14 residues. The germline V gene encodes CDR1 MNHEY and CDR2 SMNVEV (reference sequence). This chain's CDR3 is CASSPGLLDAEAFF. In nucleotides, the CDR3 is TGTGCCAGCAGTCCGGGACTTTTAGACGCTGAAGCTTTCTTT.

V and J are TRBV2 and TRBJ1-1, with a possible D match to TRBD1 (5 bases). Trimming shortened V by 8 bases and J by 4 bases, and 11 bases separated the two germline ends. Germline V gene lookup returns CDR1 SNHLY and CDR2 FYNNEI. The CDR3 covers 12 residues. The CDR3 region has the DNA TGTGCCAGCGTGGTGGGGGGCACTGAAGCTTTCTTT. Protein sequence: CASVVGGTEAFF.

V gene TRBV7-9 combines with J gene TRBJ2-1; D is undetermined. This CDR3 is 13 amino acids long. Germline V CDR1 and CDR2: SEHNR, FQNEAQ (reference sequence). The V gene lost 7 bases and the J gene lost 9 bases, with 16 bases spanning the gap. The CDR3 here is CASTLGELTEQFF. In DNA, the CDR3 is TGTGCCAGCACCCTAGGAGAACTCACTGAGCAGTTCTTC.

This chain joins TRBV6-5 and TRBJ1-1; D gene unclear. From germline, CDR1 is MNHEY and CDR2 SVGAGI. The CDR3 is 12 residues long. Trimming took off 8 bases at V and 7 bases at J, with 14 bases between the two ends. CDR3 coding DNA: TGTGCCAGCTCGACGGGTGGGTATGAAGCTTTCTTT. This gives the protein CASSTGGYEAFF.

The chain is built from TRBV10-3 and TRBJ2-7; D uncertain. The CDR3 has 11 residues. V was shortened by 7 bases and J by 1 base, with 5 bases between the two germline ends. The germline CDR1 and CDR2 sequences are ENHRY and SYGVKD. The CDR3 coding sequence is TGTGCCATCATGGCTTCCTACGAGCAGTACTTC. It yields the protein CAIMASYEQYF.

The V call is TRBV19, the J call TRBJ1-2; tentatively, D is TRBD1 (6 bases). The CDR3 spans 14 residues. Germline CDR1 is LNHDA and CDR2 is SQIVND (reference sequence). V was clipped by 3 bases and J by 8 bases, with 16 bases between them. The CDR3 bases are TGTGCCAGTAGTATGTATGGGACATTTGACGGCTACACCTTC. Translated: CASSMYGTFDGYTF.

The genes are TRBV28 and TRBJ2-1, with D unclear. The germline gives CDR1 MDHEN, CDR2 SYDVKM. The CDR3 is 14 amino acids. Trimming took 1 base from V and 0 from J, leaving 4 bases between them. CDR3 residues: CASSLSGSYNEQFF. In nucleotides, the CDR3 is TGTGCCAGCAGTTTATCAGGCTCCTACAATGAGCAGTTCTTC. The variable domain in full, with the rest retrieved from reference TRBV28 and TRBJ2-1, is DVKVTQSSRYLVKRTGEKVFLECVQDMDHENMFWYRQDPGLGLRLIYFSYDVKMKEKGDIPEGYSVSREKKERFSLILESASTNQTSMYLCASSLSGSYNEQFFGPGTRLTVL.

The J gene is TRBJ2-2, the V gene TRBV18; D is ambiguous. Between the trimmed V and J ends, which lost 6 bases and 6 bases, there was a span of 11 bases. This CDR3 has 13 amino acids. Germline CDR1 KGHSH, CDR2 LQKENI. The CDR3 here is CASSPPSAGELFF. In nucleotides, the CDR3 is TGTGCCAGCTCCCCTCCTTCTGCCGGGGAGCTGTTTTTT. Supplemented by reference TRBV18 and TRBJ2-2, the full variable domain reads NAGVMQNPRHLVRRRGQEARLRCSPMKGHSHVYWYRQLPEEGLKFMVYLQKENIIDESGMPKERFSAEFPKEGPSILRIQQVVRGDSAAYFCASSPPSAGELFFGEGSRLTVL.

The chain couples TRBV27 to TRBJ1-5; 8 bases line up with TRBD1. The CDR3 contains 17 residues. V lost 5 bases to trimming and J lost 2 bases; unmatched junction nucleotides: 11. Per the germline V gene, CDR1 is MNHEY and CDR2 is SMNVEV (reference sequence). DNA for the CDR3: TGTGCCAGCAGTCCAACATTGGGACAGGAGGGCAATCAGCCCCAGCATTTT. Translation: CASSPTLGQEGNQPQHF.

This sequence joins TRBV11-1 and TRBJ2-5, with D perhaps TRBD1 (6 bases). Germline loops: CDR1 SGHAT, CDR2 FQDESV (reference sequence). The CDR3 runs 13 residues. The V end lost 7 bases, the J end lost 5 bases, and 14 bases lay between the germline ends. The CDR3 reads CASNRQVQETQYF. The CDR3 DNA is TGTGCCAGCAATAGACAGGTTCAGGAGACCCAGTACTTC.

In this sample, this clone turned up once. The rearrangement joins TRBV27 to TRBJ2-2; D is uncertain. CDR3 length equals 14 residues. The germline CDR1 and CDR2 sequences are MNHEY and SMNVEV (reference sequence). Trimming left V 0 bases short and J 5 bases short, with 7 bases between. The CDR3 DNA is TGTGCCAGCAGTTTATCGCGCCTTACCGGGGAGCTGTTTTTT. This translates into CASSLSRLTGELFF.

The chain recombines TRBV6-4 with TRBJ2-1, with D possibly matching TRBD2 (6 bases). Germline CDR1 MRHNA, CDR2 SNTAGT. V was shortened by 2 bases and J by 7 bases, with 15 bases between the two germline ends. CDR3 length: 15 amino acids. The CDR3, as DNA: TGTGCCAGCAGTGACCCCCGGACGGGGAGGAATGAGCAGTTCTTC. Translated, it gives CASSDPRTGRNEQFF.